The next 21 T cell receptor beta chains were all read from a single sample in a study of blood T cell repertoires in COVID-19. TCRdb keeps only in-frame clones here, not all; method: immunoSEQ multiplex PCR. This table holds 260,000 or so clones, 81% found once. Sequences were obtained from peripheral blood. The receptors here all came from a woman older than 75 with COVID-19, enrolled during active disease.

The chain employs TRBV9 and TRBJ1-2; a possible D gene is TRBD1 (6 bases). Trimming took 0 bases from V and 6 from J, leaving 12 bases between them. This CDR3 spans 14 amino acids. Germline assignment: CDR1 SGDLS and CDR2 YYNGEE. The CDR3 sequence is CASSVGRAGDGYTF. CDR3 nucleotide sequence: TGTGCCAGCAGCGTAGGAAGGGCAGGGGATGGCTACACCTTC.

The chain employs TRBV6-2 or TRBV6-3 and TRBJ2-6, with TRBD1 matching 7 bases. V shed 6 bases, J shed 1 base, and the junction held 3 bases outside the gene matches. The CDR3 is 15 residues long. CDR1 is MNHEY and CDR2 is SVGEGT in the germline V gene. CDR3 sequence (DNA): TGTGCCAGCAGCCCCAGGGGGTCTGGGGCCAACGTCCTGACTTTC. Its protein is CASSPRGSGANVLTF.

V usage is TRBV7-8 and J usage is TRBJ1-6; perhaps TRBD1 as D (6 bases). CDR3 length: 18 residues. CDR1 and CDR2 from the germline V gene are SGHVS and FQNEAQ. V lost 2 bases and J lost 14, with 28 bases in between. The CDR3 is CASSLTPTLKTTGKSLHF. The CDR3 bases are TGTGCCAGCAGCTTAACCCCAACACTAAAAACAACAGGGAAGTCCCTCCACTTT. Complete variable domain (other parts from reference TRBV7-8 and TRBJ1-6): GAGVSQSPRYKVAKRGQDVALRCDPISGHVSLFWYQQALGQGPEFLTYFQNEAQLDKSGLPSDRFFAERPEGSVSTLKIQRTQQEDSAVYLCASSLTPTLKTTGKSLHFGNGTRLTVT.

The genes are TRBV30 and TRBJ2-7; TRBD2 is a possible D gene (6 bases). Germline CDR1 is GTSNPN and CDR2 is SVGIG (reference sequence). CDR3 length: 12 residues. Between the trimmed V and J ends, which lost 5 bases and 2 bases, there was a span of 10 bases. This chain's CDR3 is CAWGTGAYEQYF. The CDR3 DNA sequence: TGTGCCTGGGGGACGGGAGCCTACGAGCAGTACTTC.

The chain carries TRBV2 and TRBJ1-2, with D perhaps matching TRBD1 (5 bases). V was shortened by 5 bases and J by 4 bases, with 14 bases between the two germline ends. Germline CDR1 is SNHLY and CDR2 is FYNNEI. This CDR3 region has 14 residues. CDR3 DNA sequence: TGTGCCAGCAGTTCCGACAGCCAGATCTATGGCTACACCTTC. Protein product: CASSSDSQIYGYTF.

This clone was seen only once. V is TRBV7-9 and J is TRBJ1-3; 8 bases map to TRBD1. The CDR3 runs to 17 residues. Germline V gene data show CDR1 as SEHNR and CDR2 as FQNEAQ (reference sequence). The ends lost 5 bases at V and 4 bases at J; junction bases unmatched: 13. The CDR3 nucleotides read TGTGCCAGCAGCCCACGAACCCCAGGGGGCGCGGGAAACACCATATATTTT. This codes for CASSPRTPGGAGNTIYF.

This chain uses TRBV2 with TRBJ2-2, with D perhaps matching TRBD1 (5 bases). Germline-derived CDR1 and CDR2 are SNHLY and FYNNEI. Between the trimmed V and J ends, which lost 4 bases and 2 bases, there was a span of 11 bases. The CDR3 has 15 amino acids. The CDR3 DNA follows: TGTGCCAGCAGTGTCGAGGACACAAACACCGGGGAGCTGTTTTTT. Its translation is CASSVEDTNTGELFF.

A single count supports this clone. V usage is TRBV25-1 and J usage is TRBJ2-2, with 9 bases aligning to TRBD1. Trimming cost V 8 bases and J 6 bases; bases outside gene matches: 1. This CDR3 has 12 residues. Per germline, CDR1 MGHDK and CDR2 SYGVNS. The CDR3 region is CASRDRAGELFF. As DNA, the CDR3 is TGTGCCAGCCGGGACAGGGCCGGGGAGCTGTTTTTT.

V usage is TRBV4-1 and J usage is TRBJ2-5; tentatively, D is TRBD2 (6 bases). CDR3 length: 14 amino acids. V shed 2 bases and J shed 4 bases, with 11 bases lying between them. CDR1 and CDR2 from the germline V gene are MGHRA and YSYEKL. The CDR3 bases are TGCGCCAGCAGCCAATCGGCGGGGCGAGAGACCCAGTACTTC. Amino acid sequence: CASSQSAGRETQYF.

V is TRBV28 and J is TRBJ2-5; 8 bases align to TRBD1. Germline-derived CDR1 and CDR2 are MDHEN and SYDVKM. V was clipped by 5 bases and J by 9 bases; unmatched bases: 17. This CDR3 region has 16 residues. DNA of the CDR3: TGTGCCAGCAGTCTGTTTCGGACAGGGACCCAAGTCGCCCAGTACTTC. This gives the protein CASSLFRTGTQVAQYF. Variable domain in full (rest from reference TRBV28 and TRBJ2-5): DVKVTQSSRYLVKRTGEKVFLECVQDMDHENMFWYRQDPGLGLRLIYFSYDVKMKEKGDIPEGYSVSREKKERFSLILESASTNQTSMYLCASSLFRTGTQVAQYFGPGTRLLVL.

This chain links TRBV18 with TRBJ2-1; TRBD2 is a possible D gene (6 bases). The CDR3 sequence is 15 residues long. Germline CDR1 is KGHSH and CDR2 is LQKENI. Trimming removed 1 base at V and 4 bases at J, with 11 bases between. The CDR3 nucleotides read TGTGCCAGCTCACCACTATCCGGAGGGTACAATGAGCAGTTCTTC. This gives the protein CASSPLSGGYNEQFF.

The genes are TRBV7-2 and TRBJ1-6; D ambiguous. V was clipped by 5 bases and J by 10 bases, with 27 bases between them. Per germline, CDR1 SGHTA and CDR2 FQGNSA. This CDR3 contains 18 residues. CDR3 loop: CASSPTHTSTGARSPLHF. The CDR3 DNA follows: TGTGCCAGCAGCCCAACCCACACCTCGACCGGCGCGAGGTCACCCCTCCACTTT.

The rearrangement joins TRBV2 to TRBJ1-2; the match to TRBD1 covers 9 bases. This CDR3 has 15 amino acids. V gave up 6 bases and J gave up 8 bases; unmatched junction bases: 13. From germline, CDR1 is SNHLY and CDR2 FYNNEI. Here the CDR3 reads CASRGTGSPLGGYTF. The CDR3, as DNA: TGTGCCAGCAGGGGGACAGGGTCACCCCTCGGCGGCTACACCTTC.

This rearrangement joins TRBV18 to TRBJ1-1; weak D call: TRBD1 (5 bases). In germline, CDR1 is KGHSH, CDR2 LQKENI. The CDR3 runs 13 residues. V was clipped by 2 bases and J by 11 bases, with 15 bases between them. The CDR3 nucleotides read TGTGCCAGCTCACCAACGGGCGGGGGTGAGGCTTTCTTT. Amino acid sequence: CASSPTGGGEAFF.

This clone has only one observation. The CDR3 region is CASSLWGADTQYF. The CDR3 DNA reads as TGCGCCAGCAGCTTGTGGGGCGCAGATACGCAGTATTTT. The J gene is TRBJ2-3, the V gene TRBV5-1, with D maybe TRBD1 (5 bases). V lost 1 base, J lost 4 bases, and 7 bases lay in between. The CDR3 has 13 amino acids. Germline CDR1 is SGHRS and CDR2 is YFSETQ.

The rearrangement links TRBV7-9 to TRBJ1-2; TRBD1 aligns across 7 bases. J gave up 0 bases and V 1 base, and 11 bases lay outside the gene matches. The length of the CDR3 is 18 residues. CDR1 SEHNR and CDR2 FQNEAQ come from the germline V gene (reference sequence). CDR3 sequence (DNA): TGTGCCAGCAGCTTAGTCAGCGTCAACAGGGGATCTAACTATGGCTACACCTTC. It yields the protein CASSLVSVNRGSNYGYTF.

The V and J genes are TRBV19 and TRBJ2-3; D possibly corresponds to TRBD1 (5 bases). The CDR3 has 12 residues. The V end lost 4 bases, the J end lost 9 bases, and 11 bases lay between the germline ends. CDR1 LNHDA and CDR2 SQIVND come from the germline V gene (reference sequence). The CDR3 DNA follows: TGTGCCAGTAGTACGAGACAGAAAACGCAGTATTTT. Residues: CASSTRQKTQYF.

As to this clone: In the same sample, other DNA sequences code for this CDR3. J is TRBJ2-7 and V is TRBV7-2, with 7 positions matching TRBD2. CDR1 SGHTA and CDR2 FQGNSA come from the germline V gene. Unmatched junction bases numbered 6, after V lost 3 bases and J lost 4 bases. The CDR3 length is 14 residues. CDR3 sequence reads: CASSLTGGTYEQYF. CDR3 bases: TGTGCCAGCAGCTTGACGGGGGGAACTTACGAGCAGTACTTC.

The genes are TRBV20-1 and TRBJ2-7, with D possibly matching TRBD2 (5 bases). CDR1 and CDR2 from the germline V gene are DFQATT and SNEGSKA (reference sequence). Deletions cut 3 bases from V and 2 bases from J, with 11 bases between. There are 13 residues in the CDR3. Here the CDR3 DNA reads TGCAGTGCTAGTAGCAGCGGTGCCTACGAGCAGTACTTC. Amino acid sequence: CSASSSGAYEQYF.

Of note for this clone: Other DNA sequences of this sample code for an identical CDR3. This chain links TRBV18 with TRBJ1-4; D possibly corresponds to TRBD1 (5 bases). CDR1 KGHSH and CDR2 LQKENI come from the germline V gene. The CDR3 has 13 residues. V lost 1 base and J 5 bases, leaving 5 bases between the germline ends. CDR3 DNA: TGTGCCAGCTCACCACAGGGGAATGAAAAACTGTTTTTT. Translated, it gives CASSPQGNEKLFF.

V is TRBV30 and J is TRBJ1-4; 10 bases fit TRBD1. Germline V lookup: CDR1 GTSNPN, CDR2 SVGIG (reference sequence). The CDR3 covers 15 residues. V was clipped by 2 bases and J by 4 bases; unmatched bases: 4. CDR3 nucleotide sequence: TGTGCCTGGAGTAGACAGGGGGCTGGTAATGAAAAACTGTTTTTT. Its protein is CAWSRQGAGNEKLFF.